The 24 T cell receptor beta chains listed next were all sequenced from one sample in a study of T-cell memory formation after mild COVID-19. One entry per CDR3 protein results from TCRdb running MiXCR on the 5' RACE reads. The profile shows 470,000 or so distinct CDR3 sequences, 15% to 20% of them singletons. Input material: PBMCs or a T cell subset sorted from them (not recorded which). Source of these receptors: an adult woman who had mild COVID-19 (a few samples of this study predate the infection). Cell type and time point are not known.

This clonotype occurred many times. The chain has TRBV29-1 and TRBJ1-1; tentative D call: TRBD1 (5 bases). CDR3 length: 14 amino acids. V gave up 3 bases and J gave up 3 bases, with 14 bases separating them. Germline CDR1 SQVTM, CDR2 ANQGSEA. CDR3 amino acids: CSVERQGVDTEAFF. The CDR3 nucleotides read TGCAGCGTTGAGCGGCAGGGAGTGGACACTGAAGCTTTCTTT.

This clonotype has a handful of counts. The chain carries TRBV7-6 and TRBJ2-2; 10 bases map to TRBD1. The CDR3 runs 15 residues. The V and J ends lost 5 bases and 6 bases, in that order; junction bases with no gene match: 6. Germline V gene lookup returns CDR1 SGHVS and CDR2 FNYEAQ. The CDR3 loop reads CASSPRGTGAGELFF. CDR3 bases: TGTGCCAGCAGCCCACGAGGGACAGGGGCCGGGGAGCTGTTTTTT.

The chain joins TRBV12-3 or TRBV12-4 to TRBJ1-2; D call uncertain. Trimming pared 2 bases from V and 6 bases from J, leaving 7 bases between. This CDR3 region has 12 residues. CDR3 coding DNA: TGTGCCAGCAGTTTAAATTGGGATGGCTACACCTTC. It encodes CASSLNWDGYTF.

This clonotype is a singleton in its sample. The CDR3: CASSDLQGAPTYEQYF. The CDR3 region has the DNA TGTGCCAGCAGTGACCTCCAGGGGGCACCGACCTACGAGCAGTACTTC. The chain joins TRBV6-5 to TRBJ2-7, with 8 positions matching TRBD1. This CDR3 spans 16 amino acids. V gave up 5 bases and J gave up 2 bases; unmatched junction bases: 11. Germline V gene lookup returns CDR1 MNHEY and CDR2 SVGAGI.

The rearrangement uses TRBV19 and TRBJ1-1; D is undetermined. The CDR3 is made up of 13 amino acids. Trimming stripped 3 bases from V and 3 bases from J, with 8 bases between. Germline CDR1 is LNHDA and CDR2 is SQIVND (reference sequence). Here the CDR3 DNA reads TGTGCCAGTAGTATCGCCCCAGACACTGAAGCTTTCTTT. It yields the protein CASSIAPDTEAFF. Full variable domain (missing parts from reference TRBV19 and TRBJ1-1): DGGITQSPKYLFRKEGQNVTLSCEQNLNHDAMYWYRQDPGQGLRLIYYSQIVNDFQKGDIAEGYSVSREKKESFPLTVTSAQKNPTAFYLCASSIAPDTEAFFGQGTRLTVV.

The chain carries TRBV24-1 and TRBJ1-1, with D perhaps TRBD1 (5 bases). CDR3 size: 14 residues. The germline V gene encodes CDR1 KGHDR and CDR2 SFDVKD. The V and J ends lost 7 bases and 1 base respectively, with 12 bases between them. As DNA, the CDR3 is TGTGCCACCAGATTAGGACACACGAACACTGAAGCTTTCTTT. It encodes CATRLGHTNTEAFF.

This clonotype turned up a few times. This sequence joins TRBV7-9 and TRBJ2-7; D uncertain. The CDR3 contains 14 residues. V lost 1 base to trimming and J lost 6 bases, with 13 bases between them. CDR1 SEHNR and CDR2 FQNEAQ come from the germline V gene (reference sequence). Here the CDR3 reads CASSLVSSESEQYF. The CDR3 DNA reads TGTGCCAGCAGCTTAGTGTCCTCAGAAAGCGAGCAGTACTTC.

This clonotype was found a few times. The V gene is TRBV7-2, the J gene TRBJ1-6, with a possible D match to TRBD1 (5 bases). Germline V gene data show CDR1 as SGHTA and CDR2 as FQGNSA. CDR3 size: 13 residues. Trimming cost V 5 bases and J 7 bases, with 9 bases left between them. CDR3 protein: CASSGTANSPLHF. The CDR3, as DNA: TGTGCCAGCAGCGGGACCGCCAATTCACCCCTCCACTTT.

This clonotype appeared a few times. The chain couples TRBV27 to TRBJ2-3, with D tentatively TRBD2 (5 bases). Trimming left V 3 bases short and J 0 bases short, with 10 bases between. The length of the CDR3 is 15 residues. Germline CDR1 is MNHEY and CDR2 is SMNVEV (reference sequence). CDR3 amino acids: CASSFEGGSTDTQYF. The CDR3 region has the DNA TGTGCCAGCAGTTTTGAGGGTGGGAGCACAGATACGCAGTATTTT.

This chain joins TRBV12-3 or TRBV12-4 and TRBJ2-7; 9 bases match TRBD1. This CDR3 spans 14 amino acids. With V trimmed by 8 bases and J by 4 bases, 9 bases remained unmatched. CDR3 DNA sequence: TGTGCCAGCGGCACAGGGGGCGAGAGGTACGAGCAGTACTTC. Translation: CASGTGGERYEQYF.

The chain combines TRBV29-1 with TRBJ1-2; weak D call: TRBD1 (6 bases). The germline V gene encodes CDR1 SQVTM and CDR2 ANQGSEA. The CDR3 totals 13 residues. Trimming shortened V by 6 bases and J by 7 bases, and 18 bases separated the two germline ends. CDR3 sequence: CSVPTGGHTGYTF. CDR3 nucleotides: TGCAGCGTCCCAACCGGGGGGCACACTGGCTACACCTTC.

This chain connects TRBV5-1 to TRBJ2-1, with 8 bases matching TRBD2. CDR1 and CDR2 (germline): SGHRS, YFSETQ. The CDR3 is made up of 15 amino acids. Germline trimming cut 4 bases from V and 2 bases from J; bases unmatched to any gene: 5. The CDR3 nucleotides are TGCGCCAGCAGCCCGAAGCGGGGGACCTACAATGAGCAGTTCTTC. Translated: CASSPKRGTYNEQFF.

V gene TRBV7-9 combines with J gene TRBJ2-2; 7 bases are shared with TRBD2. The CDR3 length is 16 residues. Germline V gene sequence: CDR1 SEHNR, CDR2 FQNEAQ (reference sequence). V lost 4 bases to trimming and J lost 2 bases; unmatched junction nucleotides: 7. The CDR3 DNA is TGTGCCAGCAGCTCGATAGCGGGTTTTAACACCGGGGAGCTGTTTTTT. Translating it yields CASSSIAGFNTGELFF.

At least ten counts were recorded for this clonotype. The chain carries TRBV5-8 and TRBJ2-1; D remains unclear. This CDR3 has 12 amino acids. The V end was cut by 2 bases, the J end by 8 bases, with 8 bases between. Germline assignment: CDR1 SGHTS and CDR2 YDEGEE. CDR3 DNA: TGTGCCAGCAGCTTTCTGGGCGATGAGCAGTTCTTC. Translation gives CASSFLGDEQFF.

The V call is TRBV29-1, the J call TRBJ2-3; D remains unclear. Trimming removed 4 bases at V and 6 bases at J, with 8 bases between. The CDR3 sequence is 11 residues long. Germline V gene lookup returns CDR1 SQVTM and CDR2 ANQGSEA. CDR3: CSVGATDTQYF. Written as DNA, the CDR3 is TGCAGCGTTGGGGCGACGGATACGCAGTATTTT.

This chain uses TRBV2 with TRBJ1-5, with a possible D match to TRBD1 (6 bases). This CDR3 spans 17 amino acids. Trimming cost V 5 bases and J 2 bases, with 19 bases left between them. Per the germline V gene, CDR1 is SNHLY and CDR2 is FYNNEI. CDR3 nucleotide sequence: TGTGCCAGCAGTCTCAAACAGGGTCGGTATCGCAATCAGCCCCAGCATTTT. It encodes CASSLKQGRYRNQPQHF.

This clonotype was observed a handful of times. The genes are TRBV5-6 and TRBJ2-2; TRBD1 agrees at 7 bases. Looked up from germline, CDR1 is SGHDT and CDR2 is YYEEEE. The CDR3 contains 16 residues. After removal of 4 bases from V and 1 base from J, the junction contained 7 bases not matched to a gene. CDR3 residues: CASSVAWTGNTGELFF. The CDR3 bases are TGTGCCAGCAGCGTAGCTTGGACAGGGAACACCGGGGAGCTGTTTTTT.

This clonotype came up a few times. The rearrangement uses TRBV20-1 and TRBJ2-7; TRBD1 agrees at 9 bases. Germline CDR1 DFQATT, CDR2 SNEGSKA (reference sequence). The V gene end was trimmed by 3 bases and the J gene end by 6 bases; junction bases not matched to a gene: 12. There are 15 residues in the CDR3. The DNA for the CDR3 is TGCAGTGCTAGGGGACCGGGACAGGGCTTGGCCGAGCAGTACTTC. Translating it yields CSARGPGQGLAEQYF.

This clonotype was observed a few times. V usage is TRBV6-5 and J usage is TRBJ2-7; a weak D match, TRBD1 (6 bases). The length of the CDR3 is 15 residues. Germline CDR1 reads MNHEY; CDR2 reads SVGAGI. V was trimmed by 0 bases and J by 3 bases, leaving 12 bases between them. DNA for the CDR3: TGTGCCAGCAGTTACTCCTCCGGGACAAGCTACGAGCAGTACTTC. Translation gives CASSYSSGTSYEQYF.

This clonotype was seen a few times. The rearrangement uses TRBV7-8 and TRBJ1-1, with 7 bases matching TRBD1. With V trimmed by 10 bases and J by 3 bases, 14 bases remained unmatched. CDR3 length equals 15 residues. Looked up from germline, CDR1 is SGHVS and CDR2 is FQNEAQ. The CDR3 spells CATAGQVELYTEAFF. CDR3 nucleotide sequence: TGTGCCACTGCAGGACAGGTTGAACTATACACTGAAGCTTTCTTT. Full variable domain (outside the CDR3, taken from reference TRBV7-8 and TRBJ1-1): GAGVSQSPRYKVAKRGQDVALRCDPISGHVSLFWYQQALGQGPEFLTYFQNEAQLDKSGLPSDRFFAERPEGSVSTLKIQRTQQEDSAVYLCATAGQVELYTEAFFGQGTRLTVV.

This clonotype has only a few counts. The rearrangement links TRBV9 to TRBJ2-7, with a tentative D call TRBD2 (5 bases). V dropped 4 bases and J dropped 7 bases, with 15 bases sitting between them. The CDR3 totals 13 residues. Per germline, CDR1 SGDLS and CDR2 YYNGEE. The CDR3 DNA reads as TGTGCCAGCAGCCCGGGAACCATCGGGGAGCAGTACTTC. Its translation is CASSPGTIGEQYF.

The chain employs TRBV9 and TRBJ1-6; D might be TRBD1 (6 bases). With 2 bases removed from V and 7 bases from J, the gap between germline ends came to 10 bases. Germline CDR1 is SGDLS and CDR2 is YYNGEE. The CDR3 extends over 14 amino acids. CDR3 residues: CASSVLTGNSPLHF. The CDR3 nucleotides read TGTGCCAGCAGCGTGCTCACAGGGAATTCACCCCTCCACTTT.

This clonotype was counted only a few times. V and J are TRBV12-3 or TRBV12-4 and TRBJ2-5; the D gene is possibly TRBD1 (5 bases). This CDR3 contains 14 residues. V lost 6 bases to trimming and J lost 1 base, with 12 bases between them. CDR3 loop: CASRTGRTQETQYF. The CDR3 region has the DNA TGTGCCAGCAGAACAGGACGCACCCAAGAGACCCAGTACTTC.

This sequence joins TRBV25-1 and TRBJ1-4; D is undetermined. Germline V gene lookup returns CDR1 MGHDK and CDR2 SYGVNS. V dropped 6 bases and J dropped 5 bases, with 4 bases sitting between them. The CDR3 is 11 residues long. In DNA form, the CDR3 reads TGTGCCAGCAGCGTAAATGAAAAACTGTTTTTT. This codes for CASSVNEKLFF.